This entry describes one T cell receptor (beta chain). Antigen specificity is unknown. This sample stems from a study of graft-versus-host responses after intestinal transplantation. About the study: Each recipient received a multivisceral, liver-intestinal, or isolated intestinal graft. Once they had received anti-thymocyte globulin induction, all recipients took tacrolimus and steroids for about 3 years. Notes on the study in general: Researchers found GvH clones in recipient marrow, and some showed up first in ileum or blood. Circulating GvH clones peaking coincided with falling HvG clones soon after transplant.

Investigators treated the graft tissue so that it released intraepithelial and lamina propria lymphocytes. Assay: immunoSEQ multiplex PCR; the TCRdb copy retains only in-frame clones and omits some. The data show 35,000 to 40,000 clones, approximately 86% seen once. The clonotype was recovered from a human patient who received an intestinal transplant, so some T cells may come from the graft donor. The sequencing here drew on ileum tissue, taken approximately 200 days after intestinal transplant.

For the CDR3, the DNA is TGCGCCAGCAGCCATGGGCTAGAGCAGTTCTTC. As protein: CASSHGLEQFF. The V gene is TRBV4-1, the J gene TRBJ2-1; D call uncertain. Trimming stripped 3 bases from V and 10 bases from J, with 7 bases between. Per the germline V gene, CDR1 is MGHRA and CDR2 is YSYEKL. CDR3 size: 11 residues.